This is a list of T cell receptor beta chains from one sample in a study of human T cells and chemical hapten exposure. MiXCR, run by TCRdb on the RACE reads, gives a single entry per CDR3 protein. The sample carries about 140,000 distinct CDR3 sequences, about 10% recorded once. The input for sequencing was whole blood, taken in connection with sensitization to the hapten diphenylcyclopropenone (DPC). The receptors stem from a woman in her forties or fifties with alopecia areata. Some clones in this sample may be carry-over from other donors' samples. Both conserved end residues are part of each CDR3. Some rows mark clone size as missing; the rest say once, few, many or name a class of expanded clone.

size: .
J: TRBJ1-2
V: TRBV5-1
CDR3: CASSLGGLPDGYTF

size: .
J: TRBJ1-1
V: TRBV29-1
CDR3: CSVYPGVLSVGTRAAEAFF

size: many
J: TRBJ2-6
V: TRBV7-6
CDR3: CASSGQPSGANVLTF

size: many
J: TRBJ2-7
V: TRBV28
CDR3: CASKGRDRGAYEQYF

size: .
J: TRBJ2-5
V: TRBV7-6
CDR3: CASSSIAGETQYF

size: few
J: TRBJ2-3
V: TRBV7-9
CDR3: CASSSSVNTQYF

size: .
J: TRBJ2-1
V: TRBV10-3
CDR3: CAISDSGQGNEQFF

size: few
J: TRBJ2-5
V: TRBV20-1
CDR3: CSAWGQQETQYF

size: few
J: TRBJ2-3
V: TRBV5-5
CDR3: CASSLRDNLYTDTQYF

size: .
J: TRBJ2-1
V: TRBV7-9
CDR3: CASSALAGVPPYNEQFF

size: .
J: TRBJ2-4
V: TRBV28
CDR3: CASSEGAKNIQYF

size: many
J: TRBJ1-5
V: TRBV7-6
CDR3: CASSLTGRGQPQHF

size: many
J: TRBJ2-3
V: TRBV27
CDR3: CASRSYSGRTDTQYF

size: .
J: TRBJ1-1
V: TRBV29-1
CDR3: CSTRNRDLNTEAFF

size: few
J: TRBJ2-5
V: TRBV6-6
CDR3: CASSYGGGETQYF

size: .
J: TRBJ2-7
V: TRBV20-1
CDR3: CSARRTSGYEYF

size: .
J: TRBJ2-5
V: TRBV20-1
CDR3: CSVPPPQGKTQYF

size: few
J: TRBJ1-1
V: TRBV3-1
CDR3: CASSRTGQGWTEAFF

size: few
J: TRBJ2-1
V: TRBV5-1
CDR3: CASSPRGANEQFF

size: .
J: TRBJ1-5
V: TRBV12-3/TRBV12-4
CDR3: CASSLARQGAQPQHF

size: many
J: TRBJ2-5
V: TRBV3-1
CDR3: CASSRGTGGLFQETQYF

size: .
J: TRBJ2-3
V: TRBV27
CDR3: CASSLRGQGLDTQYF

size: .
J: TRBJ2-3
V: TRBV20-1
CDR3: CSARVGLAGGPMDTQYF

size: .
J: TRBJ2-5
V: TRBV20-1
CDR3: CSARRYRGKETQYF

size: .
J: TRBJ1-1
V: TRBV6-1
CDR3: CASTTEGLTGEAFF

size: .
J: TRBJ2-3
V: TRBV11-2
CDR3: CASILKGVRADTQYF

size: .
J: TRBJ2-7
V: TRBV5-1
CDR3: CASSLNGASEQYF

size: many
J: TRBJ2-1
V: TRBV7-9
CDR3: CASNPIGLAAYNEQFF

size: many
J: TRBJ2-3
V: TRBV6-2/TRBV6-3
CDR3: CASSPPGAGADTQYF

size: .
J: TRBJ1-3
V: TRBV7-9
CDR3: CASSLKAGTGNTIYF

size: many
J: TRBJ2-4
V: TRBV7-8
CDR3: CASSLETGEDKNIQYF

size: few
J: TRBJ2-7
V: TRBV7-8
CDR3: CASSPWGSSSYEQYF

size: .
J: TRBJ2-2
V: TRBV9
CDR3: CASSVDRDRVFGELFF

size: few
J: TRBJ1-2
V: TRBV29-1
CDR3: CSVEWWSYGYTF

size: few
J: TRBJ2-7
V: TRBV3-1
CDR3: CASSRRQGESYEQYF

size: .
J: TRBJ2-2
V: TRBV12-3/TRBV12-4
CDR3: CASSFQGTGELFF

size: many
J: TRBJ2-3
V: TRBV4-3
CDR3: CASSRQTGFHPTDTQYF

size: many
J: TRBJ2-3
V: TRBV27
CDR3: CASSLTGGSTDTQYF

size: few
J: TRBJ2-7
V: TRBV6-2/TRBV6-3
CDR3: CASIDSSGQPYEQYF

size: .
J: TRBJ1-5
V: TRBV28
CDR3: CASSHSTRVPGNQPQHF

size: many
J: TRBJ2-5
V: TRBV28
CDR3: CASSFRGLETQYF

size: many
J: TRBJ1-2
V: TRBV12-3/TRBV12-4
CDR3: CASSLTRDGYTF

size: few
J: TRBJ2-1
V: TRBV5-1
CDR3: CASSSGTSGFRYNEQFF

size: few
J: TRBJ2-3
V: TRBV28
CDR3: CASSRSDTQYF

size: many
J: TRBJ2-5
V: TRBV6-1
CDR3: CASSGDRGRGQETQYF

size: few
J: TRBJ2-2
V: TRBV29-1
CDR3: CSVNSRVAGELFF

size: .
J: TRBJ2-1
V: TRBV12-3/TRBV12-4
CDR3: CASSPLAGGLTEQFF

size: few
J: TRBJ2-1
V: TRBV24-1
CDR3: CATSEPLVNEQFF

size: few
J: TRBJ2-1
V: TRBV11-2
CDR3: CASSSMYYEQFF

size: .
J: TRBJ2-7
V: TRBV6-2/TRBV6-3
CDR3: CASSSRTSGYPYEQYF

size: .
J: TRBJ2-3
V: TRBV7-3
CDR3: CASSFGAGGNTDTQYF

size: many
J: TRBJ2-1
V: TRBV4-2
CDR3: CASSQGEGGPQEQFF

size: few
J: TRBJ1-1
V: TRBV27
CDR3: CARAGSLTGHPLNTEAFF

size: .
J: TRBJ2-2
V: TRBV10-3
CDR3: CAISEQGAGELFF

size: few
J: TRBJ2-3
V: TRBV28
CDR3: CASSLGSGWRTDTQYF

size: .
J: TRBJ2-1
V: TRBV7-2
CDR3: CASSYYTGTSGNDEQFF

size: few
J: TRBJ1-1
V: TRBV7-3
CDR3: CASSPSGGTEAFF

size: few
J: TRBJ1-2
V: TRBV29-1
CDR3: CSAREQAGGYTF

size: .
J: TRBJ2-4
V: TRBV6-5
CDR3: CASSPGFSLAKSIQYF

size: many
J: TRBJ2-3
V: TRBV6-1
CDR3: CASRLDGTSGIPDTQYF